This TCR beta chain was retrieved from a study of blood T cell repertoires in COVID-19. Overall study: Sites in the United States, Italy and Spain provided acute and convalescent COVID-19 samples.

Points on this clone: Other nucleotide sequences in the sample specify the same CDR3.

In the original processing: Amplification of reference gene primers provided the estimated nucleated cell counts. The repertoire was sequenced with immunoSEQ multiplex PCR; TCRdb's copy has only in-frame clones and lacks some. Clonal size and the V and J genes are those of that table, whereas D and trimming came from the DNA. Here the sample spans 250,000 to 350,000 clones, 70% to 90% being singletons. The CDR3 runs 13 residues. CDR1 SGDLS and CDR2 YYNGEE come from the germline V gene. With 0 bases clipped from V and 6 bases from J, the junction kept 0 bases outside the gene matches. The specimen sequenced was peripheral blood. The rearrangement links TRBV9 to TRBJ2-1, with 7 bases lining up with TRBD2. The receptor's source is an older woman with acute or convalescent COVID-19. The CDR3 loop is CASSVAGGNEQFF. The CDR3 DNA is TGTGCCAGCAGCGTAGCGGGGGGCAATGAGCAGTTCTTC.